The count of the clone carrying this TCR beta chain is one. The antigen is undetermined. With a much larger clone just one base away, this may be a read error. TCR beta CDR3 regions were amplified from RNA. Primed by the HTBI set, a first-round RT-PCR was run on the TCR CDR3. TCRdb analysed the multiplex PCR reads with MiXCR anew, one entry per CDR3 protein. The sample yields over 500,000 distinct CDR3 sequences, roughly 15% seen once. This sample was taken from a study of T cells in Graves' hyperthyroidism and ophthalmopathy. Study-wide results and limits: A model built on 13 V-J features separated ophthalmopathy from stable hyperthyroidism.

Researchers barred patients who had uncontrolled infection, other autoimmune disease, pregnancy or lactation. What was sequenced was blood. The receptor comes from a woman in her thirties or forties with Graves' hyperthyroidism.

For the CDR3, the DNA is TGCGCCAGCAGCCAACTAGCGGGAGCCCATGATACGCAGTATTTT. Its protein is CASSQLAGAHDTQYF. The chain combines TRBV4-1 with TRBJ2-3, with 10 bases fitting TRBD2. The CDR3 has 15 amino acids. Looked up from germline, CDR1 is MGHRA and CDR2 is YSYEKL. The V gene end was trimmed by 2 bases and the J gene end by 6 bases; junction bases not matched to a gene: 5.